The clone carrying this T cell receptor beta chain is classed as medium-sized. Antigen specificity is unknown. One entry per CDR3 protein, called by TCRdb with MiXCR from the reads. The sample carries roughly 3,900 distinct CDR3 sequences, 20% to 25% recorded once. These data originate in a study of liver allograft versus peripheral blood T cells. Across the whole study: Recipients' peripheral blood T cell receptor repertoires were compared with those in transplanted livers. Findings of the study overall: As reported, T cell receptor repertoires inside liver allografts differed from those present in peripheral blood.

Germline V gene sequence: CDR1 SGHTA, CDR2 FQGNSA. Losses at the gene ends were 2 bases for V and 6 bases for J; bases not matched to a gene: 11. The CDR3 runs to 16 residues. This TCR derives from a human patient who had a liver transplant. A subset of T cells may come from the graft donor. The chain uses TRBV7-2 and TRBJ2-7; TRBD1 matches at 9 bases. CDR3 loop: CASSLTPGTGYSEQYF. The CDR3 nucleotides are TGTGCCAGCAGCTTAACCCCCGGGACAGGGTATAGCGAGCAGTACTTC.